The source of this T cell receptor beta chain is a study of blood T cell repertoires in COVID-19. Study as a whole: Sites in the United States, Italy and Spain provided acute and convalescent COVID-19 samples. Sample material is recorded as cDNA or gDNA derived from T cells, B-cell-depleted T cells, or PBMCs.

V was clipped by 5 bases and J by 0 bases; unmatched bases: 17. The CDR3 loop spans 19 amino acids. From germline, CDR1 is SEHNR and CDR2 FQNEAQ (reference sequence). Authors' analysis steps: Estimated nucleated cell counts came from reference gene primer amplification. Profiled with immunoSEQ multiplex PCR; TCRdb holds only in-frame clones, not every one. V and J calls plus clone size are reproduced from that table; the DNA served to infer D and trimming. Here the sample spans about 68,000 clones, roughly 87% being singletons. The sequence was collected from a man aged 50 to 60 with active COVID-19. The chain has TRBV7-9 and TRBJ1-1; TRBD1 agrees at 8 bases. The sequenced sample consisted of peripheral blood. The CDR3 region has the DNA TGTGCCAGCAGCCTTCCAAGGACAGGGAGGGGGTCGGTGAACACTGAAGCTTTCTTT. It codes for CASSLPRTGRGSVNTEAFF.